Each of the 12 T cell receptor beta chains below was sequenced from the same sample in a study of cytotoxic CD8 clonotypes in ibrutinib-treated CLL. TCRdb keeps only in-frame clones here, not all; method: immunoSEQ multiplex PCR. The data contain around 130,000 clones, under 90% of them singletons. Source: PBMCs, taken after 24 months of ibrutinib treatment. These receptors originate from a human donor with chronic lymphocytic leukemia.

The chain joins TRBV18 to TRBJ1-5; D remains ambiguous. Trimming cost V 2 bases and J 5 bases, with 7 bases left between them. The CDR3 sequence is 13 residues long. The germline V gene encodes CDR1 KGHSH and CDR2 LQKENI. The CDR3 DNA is TGTGCCAGCTCACCAGGGATCGATCAGCCCCAGCATTTT. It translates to CASSPGIDQPQHF. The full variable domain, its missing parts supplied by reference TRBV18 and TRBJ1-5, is NAGVMQNPRHLVRRRGQEARLRCSPMKGHSHVYWYRQLPEEGLKFMVYLQKENIIDESGMPKERFSAEFPKEGPSILRIQQVVRGDSAAYFCASSPGIDQPQHFGDGTRLSIL.

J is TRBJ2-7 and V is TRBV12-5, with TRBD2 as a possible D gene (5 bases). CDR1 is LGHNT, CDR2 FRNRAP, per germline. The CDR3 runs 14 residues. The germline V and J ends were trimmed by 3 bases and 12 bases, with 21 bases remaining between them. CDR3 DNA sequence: TGTGCTAGTGGTTTCCGACGAGAGGGCCCTTTTTGGTACTTC. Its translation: CASGFRREGPFWYF. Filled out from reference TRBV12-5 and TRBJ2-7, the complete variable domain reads DARVTQTPRHKVTEMGQEVTMRCQPILGHNTVFWYRQTMMQGLELLAYFRNRAPLDDSGMPKDRFSAEMPDATLATLKIQPSEPRDSAVYFCASGFRREGPFWYFGPGTRLTVT.

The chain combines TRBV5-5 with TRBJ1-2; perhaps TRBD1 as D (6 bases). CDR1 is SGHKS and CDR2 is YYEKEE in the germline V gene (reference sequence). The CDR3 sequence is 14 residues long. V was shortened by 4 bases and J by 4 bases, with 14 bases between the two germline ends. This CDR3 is CASSQAGVSYGYTF. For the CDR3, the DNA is TGTGCCAGCAGCCAAGCAGGGGTCAGCTATGGCTACACCTTC.

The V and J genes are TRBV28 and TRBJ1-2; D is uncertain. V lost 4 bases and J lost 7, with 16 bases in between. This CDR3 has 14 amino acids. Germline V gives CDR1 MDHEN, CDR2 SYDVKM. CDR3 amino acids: CASSSERASRGYTF. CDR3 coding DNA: TGTGCCAGCAGTTCGGAAAGGGCCTCCCGTGGCTACACCTTC.

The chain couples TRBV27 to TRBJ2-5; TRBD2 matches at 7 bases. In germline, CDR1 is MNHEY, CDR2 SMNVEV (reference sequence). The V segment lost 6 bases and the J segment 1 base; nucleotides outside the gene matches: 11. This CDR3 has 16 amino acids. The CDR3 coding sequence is TGTGCCAGCAGCAAACTCCTTGGGGGGGGCCAAGAGACCCAGTACTTC. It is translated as CASSKLLGGGQETQYF.

The CDR3 bases are TGCGCCAGCAGCCGGGACACGAAGCGCACAGATACGCAGTATTTT. This translates into CASSRDTKRTDTQYF. V and J are TRBV5-1 and TRBJ2-3; the D gene is possibly TRBD1 (6 bases). The CDR3 has 15 amino acids. Germline V gene data show CDR1 as SGHRS and CDR2 as YFSETQ. Trimming left V 4 bases short and J 1 base short, with 13 bases between. Full variable domain (outside the CDR3, taken from reference TRBV5-1 and TRBJ2-3): KAGVTQTPRYLIKTRGQQVTLSCSPISGHRSVSWYQQTPGQGLQFLFEYFSETQRNKGNFPGRFSGRQFSNSRSEMNVSTLELGDSALYLCASSRDTKRTDTQYFGPGTRLTVL.

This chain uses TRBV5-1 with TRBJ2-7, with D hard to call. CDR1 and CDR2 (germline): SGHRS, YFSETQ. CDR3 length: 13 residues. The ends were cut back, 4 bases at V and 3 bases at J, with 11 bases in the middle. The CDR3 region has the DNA TGCGCCAGCAGCCCCCGACAAAACTACGAGCAGTACTTC. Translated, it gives CASSPRQNYEQYF.

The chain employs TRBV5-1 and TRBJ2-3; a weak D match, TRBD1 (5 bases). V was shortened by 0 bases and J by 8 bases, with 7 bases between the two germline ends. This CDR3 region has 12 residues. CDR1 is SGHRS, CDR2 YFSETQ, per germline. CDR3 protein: CASSLDRGTQYF. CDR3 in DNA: TGCGCCAGCAGCTTGGATAGGGGTACGCAGTATTTT.

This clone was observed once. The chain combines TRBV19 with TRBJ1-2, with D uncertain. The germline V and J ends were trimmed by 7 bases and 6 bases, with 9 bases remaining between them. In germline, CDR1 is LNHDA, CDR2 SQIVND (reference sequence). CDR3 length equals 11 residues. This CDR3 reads CASTHGDGYTF. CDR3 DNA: TGTGCCAGTACCCACGGGGATGGCTACACCTTC.

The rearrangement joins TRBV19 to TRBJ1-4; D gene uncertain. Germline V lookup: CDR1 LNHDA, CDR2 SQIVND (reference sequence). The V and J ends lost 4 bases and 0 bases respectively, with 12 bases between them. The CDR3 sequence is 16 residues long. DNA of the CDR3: TGTGCCAGTAGTAAGTACGGCACAACAACTAATGAAAAACTGTTTTTT. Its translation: CASSKYGTTTNEKLFF.

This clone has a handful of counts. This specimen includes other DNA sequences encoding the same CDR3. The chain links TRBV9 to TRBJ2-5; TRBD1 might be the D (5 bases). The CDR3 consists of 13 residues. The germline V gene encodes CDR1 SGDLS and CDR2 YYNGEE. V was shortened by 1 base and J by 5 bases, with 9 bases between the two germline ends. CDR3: CASSVQGGETQYF. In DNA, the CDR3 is TGTGCCAGCAGCGTACAGGGTGGGGAGACCCAGTACTTC. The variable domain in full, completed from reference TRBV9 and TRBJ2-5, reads DSGVTQTPKHLITATGQRVTLRCSPRSGDLSVYWYQQSLDQGLQFLIQYYNGEERAKGNILERFSAQQFPDLHSELNLSSLELGDSALYFCASSVQGGETQYFGPGTRLLVL.

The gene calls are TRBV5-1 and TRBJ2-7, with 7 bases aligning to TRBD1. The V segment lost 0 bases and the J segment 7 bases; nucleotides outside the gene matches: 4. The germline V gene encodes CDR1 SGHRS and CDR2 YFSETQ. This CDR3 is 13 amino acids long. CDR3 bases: TGCGCCAGCAGCTTGGGACAGGGTGGGGAGCAGTACTTC. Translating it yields CASSLGQGGEQYF.